This T cell receptor beta chain is drawn from a study of Graves' ophthalmopathy and Graves' hyperthyroidism. Study-level results: Ophthalmopathy could be told apart from stable hyperthyroidism by a 13-signature model (about 90% sensitivity, approximately 76% specificity).

Amplification of TCR beta CDR3 regions used RNA transcripts. First-round RT-PCR with HTBI primers preceded a second-round multiplex PCR. TCRdb redid the calling of the multiplex PCR reads with MiXCR, one entry per CDR3 protein. The table has 13,000 to 15,000 distinct CDR3 sequences, 50% seen once. V was trimmed by 0 bases and J by 4 bases, leaving 17 bases between them. Germline lookup yields CDR1 SGDLS and CDR2 YYNGEE. This CDR3 has 17 residues. With respect to this clonotype: As yet, its antigen is unknown.

This receptor was taken from a woman in her twenties or thirties with Graves' ophthalmopathy. The specimen sequenced was peripheral blood. The chain uses TRBV9 and TRBJ2-1, with D perhaps matching TRBD2 (6 bases). The CDR3 protein is CASSVGGGSGDYNEQFF. The CDR3, as DNA: TGTGCCAGCAGCGTAGGAGGAGGTAGCGGTGATTACAATGAGCAGTTCTTC.